The 8 T cell receptor beta chains listed next were all sequenced from one sample in a study of identical twins (TCRdb year 2016). The library relied on 5' RACE. These reads were obtained on an Illumina HiSeq 2000. TCRdb cleaned the public reads at Q25 with fastp, built clones with MiXCR and kept in-frame beta chains. Rows with one shared CDR3 protein collapse into an entry with the most common genes and DNA. The sample profile shows 1.5 million to 2 million distinct CDR3 sequences; about 32% of them were found once. The top ten clones comprise about 0.27% of the sample. Sequenced material: cord blood. These receptors originate from a newborn girl in good health.

This clonotype has more than one count but fewer than ten. The chain employs TRBV16 and TRBJ2-1, with D possibly being TRBD1 or TRBD2 (6 bases each). V was pared by 8 bases and J by 4 bases, with 15 bases between. The CDR3 loop spans 14 amino acids. Germline CDR1 KGHSY, CDR2 FQNENV. The CDR3 nucleotides are TGTGCCAGCGGGCTCCCGGGGGCTTACAATGAGCAGTTCTTC. Translated, it gives CASGLPGAYNEQFF.

The chain is built from TRBV10-3 and TRBJ2-1; D is uncertain. The CDR3 is made up of 13 amino acids. Germline V gene sequence: CDR1 ENHRY, CDR2 SYGVKD. The V end was cut by 10 bases, the J end by 6 bases, with 16 bases between. The CDR3 sequence: CATGPEGFNEQFF. The CDR3, as DNA: TGTGCCACCGGACCCGAAGGGTTCAATGAGCAGTTCTTC.

The chain employs TRBV27 and TRBJ2-1; D is perhaps TRBD2 (6 bases). Germline assignment: CDR1 MNHEY and CDR2 SMNVEV (reference sequence). CDR3 length equals 15 residues. V was shortened by 8 bases and J by 5 bases, with 19 bases between the two germline ends. Written as DNA, the CDR3 is TGTGCCAGCCCCTCCAAACTAGCTGATGACAATGAGCAGTTCTTC. Its translation: CASPSKLADDNEQFF.

This rearrangement joins TRBV5-6 to TRBJ2-3; 8 bases agree with TRBD2. CDR1 SGHDT and CDR2 YYEEEE come from the germline V gene. This CDR3 comprises 17 residues. Unmatched junction bases numbered 10, after V lost 0 bases and J lost 4 bases. CDR3 sequence: CASSLGPSGSHADTQYF. As DNA, the CDR3 is TGTGCCAGCAGCTTGGGTCCCAGCGGGAGTCACGCAGATACGCAGTATTTT.

This clonotype appeared a few times. The chain is built from TRBV27 and TRBJ1-5, with D maybe TRBD1 (6 bases). V lost 3 bases, J lost 1 base, and 13 bases lay in between. Germline values: CDR1 MNHEY, CDR2 SMNVEV (reference sequence). The CDR3 length is 16 residues. CDR3 loop: CASSLTGQPSNQPQHF. The CDR3, as DNA: TGTGCCAGCAGTTTGACTGGACAGCCGAGCAATCAGCCCCAGCATTTT.

This clonotype was seen only a few times. The chain is built from TRBV7-9 and TRBJ2-1, with 12 bases fitting TRBD2. The end of the DNA fits TRBJ2-7 better, so the J call may be wrong. The CDR3 is made up of 16 amino acids. Germline V gene lookup returns CDR1 SEHNR and CDR2 FQNEAQ (reference sequence). This CDR3 reads CASSPIRTSGNNEQYF. Here the CDR3 DNA reads TGTGCCAGCAGTCCTATCAGGACTAGCGGGAACAATGAGCAGTACTTC.

This clonotype was observed a few times. This rearrangement joins TRBV20-1 to TRBJ2-7; 7 bases are shared with TRBD2. After removal of 6 bases from V and 2 bases from J, the junction contained 13 bases not matched to a gene. This CDR3 is 15 amino acids long. Germline CDR1 is DFQATT and CDR2 is SNEGSKA (reference sequence). CDR3 in DNA: TGCAGTGCCCCAAGCATGGGCGGGGGTCCCTACGAGCAGTACTTC. Its protein is CSAPSMGGGPYEQYF.

This clonotype has a handful of counts. The J gene is TRBJ1-1, the V gene TRBV7-9; D ambiguous. Trimming took off 5 bases at V and 1 base at J, with 5 bases between the two ends. Germline V CDR1 and CDR2: SEHNR, FQNEAQ (reference sequence). This CDR3 has 12 amino acids. The CDR3 loop reads CASSTRNTEAFF. DNA for the CDR3: TGTGCCAGCAGCACACGGAACACTGAAGCTTTCTTT.